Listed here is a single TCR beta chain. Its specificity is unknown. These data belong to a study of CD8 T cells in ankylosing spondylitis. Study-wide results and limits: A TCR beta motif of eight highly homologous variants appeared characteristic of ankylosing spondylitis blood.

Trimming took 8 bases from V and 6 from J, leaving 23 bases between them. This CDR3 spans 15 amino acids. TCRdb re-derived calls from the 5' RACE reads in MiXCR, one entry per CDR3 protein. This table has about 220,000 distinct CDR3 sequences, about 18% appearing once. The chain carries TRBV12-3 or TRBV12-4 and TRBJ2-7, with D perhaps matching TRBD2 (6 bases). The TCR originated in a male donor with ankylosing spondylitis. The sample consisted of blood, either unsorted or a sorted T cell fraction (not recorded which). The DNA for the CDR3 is TGTGCCAGCGCTTTTTCGGGGGATCCCGGGGGCGAGCAGTACTTC. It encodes CASAFSGDPGGEQYF.